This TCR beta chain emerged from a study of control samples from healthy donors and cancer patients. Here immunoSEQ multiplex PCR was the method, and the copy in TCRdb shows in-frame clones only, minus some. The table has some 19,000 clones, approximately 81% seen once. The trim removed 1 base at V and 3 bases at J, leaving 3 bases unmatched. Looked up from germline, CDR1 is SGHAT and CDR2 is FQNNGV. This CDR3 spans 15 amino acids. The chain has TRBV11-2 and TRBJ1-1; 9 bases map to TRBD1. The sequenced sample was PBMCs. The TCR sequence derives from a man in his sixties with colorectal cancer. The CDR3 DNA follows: TGTGCCAGCAGCTTAGTGGGACAGGGTTACACTGAAGCTTTCTTT. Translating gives CASSLVGQGYTEAFF.